This is a list of T cell receptor beta chains from one sample in a study of blood T cell repertoires in COVID-19. Produced via immunoSEQ multiplex PCR; TCRdb's table is partial and in-frame only. Seen here are 53,000 or so clones, around 79% observed once, and the top ten hold around 43%. Sequenced input: peripheral blood. Source of these receptors: a man aged 70 or older with active or convalescent COVID-19. Each CDR3 is given without its conserved first and last residue.

v_call cdr3_aa
TRBV30 AWSAGWQGEKLF
TRBV14 ASSQVGLFYGYT
TRBV24-1 ATSDFPTYNEQF
TRBV12-5 ASGLGYSRYNEQF
TRBV24-1 ATSSSQGQGIYGYT
TRBV11-2 ASSYRQGGNGYT
TRBV5-6 ASNQRQGWSGYT
TRBV11-1 ASSHSLAGVSYEQY
TRBV19 ASRDRVLEKAF
TRBV19 ASSSLRDNSGNTIY
TRBV14 ASSQVSGLEALEQY
TRBV5-1 ASSLGQIYTEAF
TRBV5-6 ASSLGPGSGANVLT
TRBV6-5 AISFSRQGAYGYT
TRBV9 ASSVVGQGLAF
TRBV19 ASSIQGANNSPLH
TRBV2 ALRDSGIYEQY
TRBV9 ASSVVGLAGDTQY
TRBV6-5 ASRARRPPYEQY
TRBV7-3 ASSLVVAGGTDTQY
TRBV5-1 ASSSGQGAITEAF
TRBV24-1 ATSDPGLAGSYNEQF
TRBV19 ASKSGTNKQEQF
TRBV28 ASSRDSNYGYT
TRBV7-8 ASSPRQGVPKNIQY
TRBV2 ASTPQTGGSEAF
TRBV3-1/TRBV3-2 ASSHPETSGANVLT
TRBV18 ASSSGTASSYEQY
TRBV9 ASSGLAVSSYNEQF
TRBV5-1 ASGTNTNYGYT
TRBV11-3 ASSSQWGEVNEQY
TRBV12-5 ASGYGGVDTGELF
TRBV30 AWRRDRETQY
TRBV21-1 ASSTRDRCGDTEAF
TRBV2 ASSDWAGPGETQY
TRBV18 ASSPQGQPNEQF
TRBV28 ASSLVAQETQY
TRBV6-2/TRBV6-3 ASSGQGYQPQH
TRBV30 AWSQHEGTNEKLF
TRBV14 ASSIRTAYEQY
TRBV7-2 ASSKAGTGSDEQY
TRBV13 ASSDEPSGSGSGEQF
TRBV29-1 SVGDRGYYGYT
TRBV7-2 ASSLGGVGVSPLH
TRBV6-5 ASVLAFADGELF
TRBV11-2 ASSLGGPYNEQF
TRBV27 ASSLSNFGTGGTDTQY
TRBV6-2/TRBV6-3 ASSGARSRGYNSPLH
TRBV24-1 ATSDLNRDTIY
TRBV4-3 ASSQDPGGRGVEQF
TRBV28 ASRQGESNQPQH
TRBV7-2 ASSFFLGTSSYNEQF
TRBV11-2 ASSLDLGRQADTQY
TRBV19 ASLQGSTEAF
TRBV7-2 ASSLVGSQETQY
TRBV11-3 ASSLVGGNTEAF
TRBV6-2/TRBV6-3 ASSRRRGDTDTQY
TRBV19 ASSIGHFTDTQY
TRBV6-1 ASSEALPLAGSTLYNEQF
TRBV19 ASSILGQNQPQH